Included here is one T cell receptor (beta chain) sequence, with context. Germline V gene data show CDR1 as LNHNV and CDR2 as YYDKDF (reference sequence). The CDR3 has 17 amino acids. Trimming removed 2 bases from V and 4 bases from J; junction bases left unmatched: 13. The data were taken from a study of T cell changes during pregnancy in multiple sclerosis. Repertoires were generated with immunoSEQ multiplex PCR, while TCRdb's copy carries only in-frame clones and drops some. The data contain 90,000 to 120,000 clones, approximately 90% of them seen just once; the ten biggest clones take up roughly 0.78%.

This chain joins TRBV15 and TRBJ1-1; 7 bases line up with TRBD1. The sequence came from a female donor in good health, enrolled as a control in a pregnancy study. The material was peripheral blood, obtained in the third trimester of pregnancy. The CDR3 region is CATSRPPNNRGTTEAFF. DNA of the CDR3: TGTGCCACCAGCAGACCCCCTAACAACAGGGGAACCACTGAAGCTTTCTTT.